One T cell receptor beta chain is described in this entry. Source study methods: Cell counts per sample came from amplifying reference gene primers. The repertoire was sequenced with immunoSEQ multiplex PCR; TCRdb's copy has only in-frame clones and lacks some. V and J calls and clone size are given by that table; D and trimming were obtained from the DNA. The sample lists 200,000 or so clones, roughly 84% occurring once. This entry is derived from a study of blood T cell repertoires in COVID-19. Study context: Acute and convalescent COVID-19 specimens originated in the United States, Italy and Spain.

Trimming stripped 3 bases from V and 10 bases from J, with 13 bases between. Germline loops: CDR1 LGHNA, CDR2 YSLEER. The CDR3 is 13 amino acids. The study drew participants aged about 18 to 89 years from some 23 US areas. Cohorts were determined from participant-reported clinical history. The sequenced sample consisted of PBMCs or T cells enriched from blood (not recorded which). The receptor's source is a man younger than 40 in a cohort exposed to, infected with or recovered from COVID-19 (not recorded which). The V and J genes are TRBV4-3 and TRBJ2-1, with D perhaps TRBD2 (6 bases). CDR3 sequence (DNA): TGCGCCAGCAGCCAGCACCTAGCGCTGGAGCAGTTCTTC. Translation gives CASSQHLALEQFF.